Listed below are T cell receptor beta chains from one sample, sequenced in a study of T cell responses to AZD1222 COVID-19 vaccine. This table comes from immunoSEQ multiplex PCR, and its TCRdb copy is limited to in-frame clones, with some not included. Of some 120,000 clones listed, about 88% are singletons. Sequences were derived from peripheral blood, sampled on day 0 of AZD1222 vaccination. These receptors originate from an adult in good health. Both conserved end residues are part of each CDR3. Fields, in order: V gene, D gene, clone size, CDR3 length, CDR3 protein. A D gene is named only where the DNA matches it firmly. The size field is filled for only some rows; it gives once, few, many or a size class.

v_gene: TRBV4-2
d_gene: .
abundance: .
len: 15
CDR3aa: CASSSGGGSNQPQHF

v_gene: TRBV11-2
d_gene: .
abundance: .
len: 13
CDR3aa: CASSFGSSYEQYF

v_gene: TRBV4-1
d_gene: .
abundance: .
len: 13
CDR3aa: CASSQVTRYEQYF

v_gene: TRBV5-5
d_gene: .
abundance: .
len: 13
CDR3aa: CASSLVRYTEAFF

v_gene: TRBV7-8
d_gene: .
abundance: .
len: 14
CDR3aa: CASSVWGDTGELFF

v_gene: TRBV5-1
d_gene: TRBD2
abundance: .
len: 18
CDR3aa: CASSPGWSGGAEGETQYF

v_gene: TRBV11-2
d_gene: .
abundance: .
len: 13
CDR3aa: CASSLEVSGTQYF

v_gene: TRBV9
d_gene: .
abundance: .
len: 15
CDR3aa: CASSVGGRSTYEQYF

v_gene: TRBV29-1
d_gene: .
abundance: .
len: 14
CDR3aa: CSVVLLGRSYEQYF

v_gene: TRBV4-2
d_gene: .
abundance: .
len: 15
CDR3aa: CASSQARADNQPQHF

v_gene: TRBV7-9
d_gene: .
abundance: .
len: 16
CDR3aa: CASSPTGKGMNTEAFF

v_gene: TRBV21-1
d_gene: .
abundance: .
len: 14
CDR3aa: CASTLTGNGNTIYF

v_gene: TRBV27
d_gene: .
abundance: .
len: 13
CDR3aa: CASSFDANYGYTF

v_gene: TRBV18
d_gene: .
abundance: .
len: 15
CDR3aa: CASSPPGAWEETQYF

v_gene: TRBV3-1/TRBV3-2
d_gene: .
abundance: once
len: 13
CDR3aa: CASSPTGNTEAFF

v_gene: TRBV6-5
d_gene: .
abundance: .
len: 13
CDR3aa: CASTLGVGYGYTF

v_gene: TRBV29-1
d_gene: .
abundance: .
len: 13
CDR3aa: CSAAEDSNQPQHF

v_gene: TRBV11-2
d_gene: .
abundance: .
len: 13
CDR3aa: CASSPTGYTEAFF

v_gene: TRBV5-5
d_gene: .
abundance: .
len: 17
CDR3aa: CASSSFPVASNTGELFF

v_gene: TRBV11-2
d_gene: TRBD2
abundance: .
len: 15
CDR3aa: CASSLLAGAPSELFF

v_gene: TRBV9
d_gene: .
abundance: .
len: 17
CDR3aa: CASSVVPAGKRDTEAFF

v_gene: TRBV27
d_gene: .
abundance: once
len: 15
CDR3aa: CASSSYLGGGQPQHF

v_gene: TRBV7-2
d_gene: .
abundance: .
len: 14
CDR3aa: CASSYSMVNTEAFF

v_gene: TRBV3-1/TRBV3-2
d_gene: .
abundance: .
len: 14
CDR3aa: CASSQVGPVGQQFF

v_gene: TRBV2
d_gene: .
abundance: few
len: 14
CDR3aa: CASSLGTDNQPQHF

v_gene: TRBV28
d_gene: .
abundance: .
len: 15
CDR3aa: CASSLYRGASEKLFF

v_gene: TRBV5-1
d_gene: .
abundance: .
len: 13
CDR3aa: CASSLVGSYEQYF

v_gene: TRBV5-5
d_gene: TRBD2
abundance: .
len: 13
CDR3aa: CASSLAGFYEQYF

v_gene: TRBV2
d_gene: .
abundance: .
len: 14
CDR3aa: CASSYDRSGNTIYF

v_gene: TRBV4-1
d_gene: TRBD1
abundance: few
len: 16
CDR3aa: CASSQAWDRAQETQYF

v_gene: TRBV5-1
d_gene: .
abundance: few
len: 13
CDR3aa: CASSLAPDSKQFF

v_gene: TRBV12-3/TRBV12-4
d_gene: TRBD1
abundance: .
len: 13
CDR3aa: CASRVSGGGIQYF

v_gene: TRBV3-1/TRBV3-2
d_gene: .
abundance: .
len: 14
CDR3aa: CASSQANSNSPLHF

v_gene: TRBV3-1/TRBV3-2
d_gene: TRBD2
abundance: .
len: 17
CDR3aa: CASSPRSSGRGQETQYF

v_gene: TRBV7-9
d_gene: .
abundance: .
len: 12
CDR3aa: CASSSAARKLFF

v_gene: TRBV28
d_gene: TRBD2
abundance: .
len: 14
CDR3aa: CASIPGGASGELFF

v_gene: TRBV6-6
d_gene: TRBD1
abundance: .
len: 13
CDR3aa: CASSWDRGGGYTF

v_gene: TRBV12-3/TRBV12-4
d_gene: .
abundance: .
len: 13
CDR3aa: CASSSGRYNEQFF

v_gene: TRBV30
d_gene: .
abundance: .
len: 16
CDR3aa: CAWSVRIGGPPYEQYF

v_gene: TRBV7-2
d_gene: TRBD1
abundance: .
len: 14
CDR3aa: CASSLVTQGAGYTF

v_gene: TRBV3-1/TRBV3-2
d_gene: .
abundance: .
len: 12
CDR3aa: CASSLKQYEQYF

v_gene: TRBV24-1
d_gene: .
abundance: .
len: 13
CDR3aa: CATSRKPNTEAFF

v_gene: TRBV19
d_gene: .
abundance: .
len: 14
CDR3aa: CASSIGSWNTEAFF

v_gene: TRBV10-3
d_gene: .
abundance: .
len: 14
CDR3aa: CAISETENNQPQHF

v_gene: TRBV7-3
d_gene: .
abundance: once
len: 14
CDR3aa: CASSLTPGTDTQYF

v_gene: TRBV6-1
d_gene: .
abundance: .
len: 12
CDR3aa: CASSENGSPLHF

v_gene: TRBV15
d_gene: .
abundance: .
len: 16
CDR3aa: CATSSLKGDSGNTIYF

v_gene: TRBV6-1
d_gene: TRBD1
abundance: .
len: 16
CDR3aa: CASSEPGQGINSPLHF

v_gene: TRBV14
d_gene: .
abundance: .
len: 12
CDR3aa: CASSQLGSPLHF